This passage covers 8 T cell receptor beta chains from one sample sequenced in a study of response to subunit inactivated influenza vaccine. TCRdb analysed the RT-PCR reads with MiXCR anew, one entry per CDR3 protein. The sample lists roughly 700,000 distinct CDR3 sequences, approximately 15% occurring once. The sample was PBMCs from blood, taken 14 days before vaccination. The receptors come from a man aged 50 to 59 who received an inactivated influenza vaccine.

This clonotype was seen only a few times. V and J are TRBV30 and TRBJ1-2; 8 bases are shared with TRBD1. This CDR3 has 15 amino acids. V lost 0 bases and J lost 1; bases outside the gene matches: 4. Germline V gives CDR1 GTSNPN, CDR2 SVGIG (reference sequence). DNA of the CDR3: TGTGCCTGGAGTGTATGGACAGGGTATAACTATGGCTACACCTTC. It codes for CAWSVWTGYNYGYTF.

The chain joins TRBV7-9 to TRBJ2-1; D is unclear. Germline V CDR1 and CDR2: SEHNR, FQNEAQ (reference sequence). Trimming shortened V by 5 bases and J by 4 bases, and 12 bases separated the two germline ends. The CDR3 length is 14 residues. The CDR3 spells CASSTNVRYNEQFF. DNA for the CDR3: TGTGCCAGCAGCACGAATGTTAGGTACAATGAGCAGTTCTTC.

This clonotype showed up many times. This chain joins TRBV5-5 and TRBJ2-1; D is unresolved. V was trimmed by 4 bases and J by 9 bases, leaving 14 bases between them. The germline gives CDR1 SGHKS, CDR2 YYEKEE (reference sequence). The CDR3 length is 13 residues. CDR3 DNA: TGTGCCAGCAGCCCTTGGGCCAACAGTGAGCAGTTCTTC. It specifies CASSPWANSEQFF.

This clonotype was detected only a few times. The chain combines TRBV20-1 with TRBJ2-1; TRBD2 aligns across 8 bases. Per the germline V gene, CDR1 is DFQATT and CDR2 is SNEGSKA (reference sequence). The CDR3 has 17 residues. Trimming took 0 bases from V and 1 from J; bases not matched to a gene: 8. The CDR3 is CSARDHMSGRSYNEQFF. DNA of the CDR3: TGCAGTGCTAGAGATCATATGAGCGGGAGATCCTACAATGAGCAGTTCTTC.

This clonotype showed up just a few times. This chain's CDR3 is CASSEAPGQPQHF. In DNA, the CDR3 is TGTGCCAGCAGTGAAGCTCCGGGACAGCCCCAGCATTTT. The V gene is TRBV6-1, the J gene TRBJ1-5; D is unresolved. Germline V gives CDR1 MNHNS, CDR2 SASEGT. The CDR3 spans 13 residues. V lost 0 bases to trimming and J lost 7 bases, with 7 bases between them.

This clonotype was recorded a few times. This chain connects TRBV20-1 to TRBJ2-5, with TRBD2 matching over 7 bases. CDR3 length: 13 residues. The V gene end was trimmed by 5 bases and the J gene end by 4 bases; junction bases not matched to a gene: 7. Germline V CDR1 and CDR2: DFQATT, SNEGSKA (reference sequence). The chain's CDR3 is CSAGGTIRETQYF. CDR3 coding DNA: TGCAGTGCTGGGGGGACTATTAGAGAGACCCAGTACTTC.

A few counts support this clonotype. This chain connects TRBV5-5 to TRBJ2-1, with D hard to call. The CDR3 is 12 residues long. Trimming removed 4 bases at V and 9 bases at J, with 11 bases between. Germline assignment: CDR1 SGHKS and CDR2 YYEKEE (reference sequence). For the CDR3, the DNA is TGTGCCAGCAGCATCCTAGGCCCTGAGCAGTTCTTC. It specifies CASSILGPEQFF. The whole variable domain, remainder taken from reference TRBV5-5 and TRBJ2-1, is DAGVTQSPTHLIKTRGQQVTLRCSPISGHKSVSWYQQVLGQGPQFIFQYYEKEERGRGNFPDRFSARQFPNYSSELNVNALLLGDSALYLCASSILGPEQFFGPGTRLTVL.

CDR3 bases: TGTGCCAGCAGCGCCCGGGGCACCGGGGAGCTGTTTTTT. This codes for CASSARGTGELFF. The chain carries TRBV7-3 and TRBJ2-2, with D perhaps TRBD2 (5 bases). V lost 5 bases to trimming and J lost 4 bases, with 8 bases between them. Germline values: CDR1 SGHTA, CDR2 FQGTGA. The CDR3 loop spans 13 amino acids.